This T cell receptor beta chain was documented in a study of identical twins. This CDR3 has 17 amino acids. Germline values: CDR1 SSHAT, CDR2 FNYEAQ (reference sequence). From the 5' RACE reads, TCRdb called clonotypes with MiXCR, one entry per CDR3 protein. This table has a few hundred thousand distinct CDR3 sequences, just under 10% appearing once. This clonotype was seen a few times. The junction shows a germline mismatch at one end, possibly a read error. The sample also formed part of further work on yellow fever vaccine responses in identical twins.

The rearrangement uses TRBV7-7 and TRBJ2-2, with a weak D call TRBD1 (6 bases). Sequencing used PBMCs. The clonotype originates from a young woman in good health. The DNA of the CDR3 is TGTGCTAGCAGCTCAATTACCGGGACACTGAACACCGGGGAGCTGTTTTTT. Its protein is CASSSITGTLNTGELFF.